The TCR beta chain under discussion was sequenced for a study of T cell responses to AZD1222 COVID-19 vaccine. For the study at large: Pooled samples include second doses given at about 4 or 12 weeks. Study results and caveats: Donors were largely white British and mainly female; clonal diversity was possibly underestimated. Repertoire sampling occurred only after the peak T cell response.

TCRdb's table, derived via immunoSEQ multiplex PCR, lists solely in-frame clones and lacks some. The sample holds around 160,000 clones, 94% seen once. The germline gives CDR1 SGHRS, CDR2 YFSETQ. This CDR3 is 13 amino acids long. Trimming took 3 bases from V and 4 from J; bases not matched to a gene: 3. A remark on this clone: The antigen is undetermined.

The TCR comes from an adult in good health. This chain joins TRBV5-1 and TRBJ1-2; 7 positions agree with TRBD1. Sequencing was performed on peripheral blood, taken on day 0 of AZD1222 vaccination. The CDR3 DNA sequence: TGCGCCAGCAGCTCCGACAGGGTCTATGGCTACACCTTC. It is translated as CASSSDRVYGYTF. The variable domain in full, with the rest retrieved from reference TRBV5-1 and TRBJ1-2, is KAGVTQTPRYLIKTRGQQVTLSCSPISGHRSVSWYQQTPGQGLQFLFEYFSETQRNKGNFPGRFSGRQFSNSRSEMNVSTLELGDSALYLCASSSDRVYGYTFGSGTRLTVV.